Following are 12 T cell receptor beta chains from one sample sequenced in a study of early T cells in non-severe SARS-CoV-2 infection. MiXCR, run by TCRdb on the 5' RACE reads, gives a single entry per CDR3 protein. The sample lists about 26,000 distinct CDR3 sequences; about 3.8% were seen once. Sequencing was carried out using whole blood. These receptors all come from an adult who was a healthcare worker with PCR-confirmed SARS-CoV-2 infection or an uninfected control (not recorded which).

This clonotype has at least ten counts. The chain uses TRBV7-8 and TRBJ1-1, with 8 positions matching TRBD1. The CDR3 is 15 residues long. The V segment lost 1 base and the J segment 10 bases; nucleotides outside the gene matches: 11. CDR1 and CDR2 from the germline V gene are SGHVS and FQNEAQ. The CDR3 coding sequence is TGTGCCAGCAGCTTAGATGGTAGGGCAGGGGGCGGAGCTTTCTTT. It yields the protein CASSLDGRAGGGAFF.

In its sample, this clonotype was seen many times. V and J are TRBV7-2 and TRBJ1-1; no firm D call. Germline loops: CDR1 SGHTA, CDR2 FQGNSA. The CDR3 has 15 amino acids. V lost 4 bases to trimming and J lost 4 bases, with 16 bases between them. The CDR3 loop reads CASSSDPSPFTEAFF. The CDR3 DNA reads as TGTGCCAGCAGCTCCGACCCATCCCCCTTCACTGAAGCTTTCTTT.

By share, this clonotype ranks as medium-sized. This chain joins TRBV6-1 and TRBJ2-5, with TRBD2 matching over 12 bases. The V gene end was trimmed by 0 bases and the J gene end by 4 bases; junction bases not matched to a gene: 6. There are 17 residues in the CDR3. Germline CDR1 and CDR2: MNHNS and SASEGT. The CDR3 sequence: CASSEARTTSGRETQYF. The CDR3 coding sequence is TGTGCCAGCAGTGAAGCCCGGACGACTAGCGGGAGAGAGACCCAGTACTTC.

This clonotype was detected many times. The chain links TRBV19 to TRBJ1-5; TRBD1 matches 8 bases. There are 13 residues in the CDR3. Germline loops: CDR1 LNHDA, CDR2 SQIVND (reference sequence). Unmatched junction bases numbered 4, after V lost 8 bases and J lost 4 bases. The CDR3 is CASSGTGNQPQHF. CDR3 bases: TGTGCCAGTTCGGGGACAGGTAATCAGCCCCAGCATTTT.

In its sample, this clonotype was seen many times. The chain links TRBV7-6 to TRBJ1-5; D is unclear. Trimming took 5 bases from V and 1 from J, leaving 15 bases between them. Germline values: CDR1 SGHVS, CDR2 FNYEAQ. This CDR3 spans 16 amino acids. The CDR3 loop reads CASSPDPPTSNQPQHF. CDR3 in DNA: TGTGCCAGCAGCCCCGACCCCCCAACAAGCAATCAGCCCCAGCATTTT.

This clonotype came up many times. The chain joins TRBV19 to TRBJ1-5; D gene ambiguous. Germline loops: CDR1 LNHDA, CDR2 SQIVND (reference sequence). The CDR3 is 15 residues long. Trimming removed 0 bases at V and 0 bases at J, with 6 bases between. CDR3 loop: CASSIDPHSNQPQHF. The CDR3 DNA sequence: TGTGCCAGTAGTATAGACCCACATAGCAATCAGCCCCAGCATTTT.

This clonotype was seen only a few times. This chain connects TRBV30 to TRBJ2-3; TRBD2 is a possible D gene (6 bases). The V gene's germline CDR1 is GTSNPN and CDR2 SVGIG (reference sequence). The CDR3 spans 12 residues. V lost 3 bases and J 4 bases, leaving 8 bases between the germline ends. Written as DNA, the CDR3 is TGTGCCTGGAGCCCGGGGGCAGATACGCAGTATTTT. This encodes CAWSPGADTQYF.

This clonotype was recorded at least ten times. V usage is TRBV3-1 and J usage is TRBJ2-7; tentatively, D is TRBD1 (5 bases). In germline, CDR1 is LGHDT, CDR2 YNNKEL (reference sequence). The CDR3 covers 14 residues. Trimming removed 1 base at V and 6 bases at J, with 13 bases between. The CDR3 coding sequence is TGTGCCAGCAGCCAAGGGCAGGGTTCCCCCGAGCAGTACTTC. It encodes CASSQGQGSPEQYF.

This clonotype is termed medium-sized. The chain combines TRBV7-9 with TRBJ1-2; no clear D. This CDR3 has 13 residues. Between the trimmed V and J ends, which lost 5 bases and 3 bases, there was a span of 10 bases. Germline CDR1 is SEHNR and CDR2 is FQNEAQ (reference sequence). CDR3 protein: CASSLDTYYGYTF. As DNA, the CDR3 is TGTGCCAGCAGCCTAGACACCTACTATGGCTACACCTTC.

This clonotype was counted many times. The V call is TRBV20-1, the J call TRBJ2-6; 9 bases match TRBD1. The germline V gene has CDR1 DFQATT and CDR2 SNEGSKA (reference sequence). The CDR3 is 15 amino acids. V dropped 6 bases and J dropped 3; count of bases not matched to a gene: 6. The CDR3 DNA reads TGCAGTGCACCCACAGGGGGCCTTGGGGCCAACGTCCTGACTTTC. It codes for CSAPTGGLGANVLTF.

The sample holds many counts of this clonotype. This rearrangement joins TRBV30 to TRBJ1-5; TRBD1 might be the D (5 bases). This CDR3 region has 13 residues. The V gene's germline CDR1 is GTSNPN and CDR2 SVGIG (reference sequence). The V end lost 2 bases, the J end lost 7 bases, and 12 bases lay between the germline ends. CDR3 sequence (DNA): TGTGCCTGGAGTAAGAGGGGCAGGCAGCCCCAGCATTTT. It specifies CAWSKRGRQPQHF.

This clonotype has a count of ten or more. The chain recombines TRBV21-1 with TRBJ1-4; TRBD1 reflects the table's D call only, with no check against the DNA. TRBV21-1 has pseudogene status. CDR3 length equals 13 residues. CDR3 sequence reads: CASTNIDRVGLFF. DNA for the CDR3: TGTGCCAGCACCAATATCGACAGGGTCGGACTGTTTTTT.